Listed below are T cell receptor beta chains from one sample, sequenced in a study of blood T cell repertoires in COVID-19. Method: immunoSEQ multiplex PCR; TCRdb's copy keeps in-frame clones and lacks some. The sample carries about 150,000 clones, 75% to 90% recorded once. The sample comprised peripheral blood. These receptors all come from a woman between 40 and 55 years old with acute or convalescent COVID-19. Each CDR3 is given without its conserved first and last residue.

CDR3aa: AISESEAGFSYNEQF
v_gene: TRBV10-3
j_gene: TRBJ2-1
len: 15

CDR3aa: ASGVRGGRGQGSSPLH
v_gene: TRBV3-1/TRBV3-2
j_gene: TRBJ1-6
len: 16

CDR3aa: ASMGLYQPQH
v_gene: TRBV19
j_gene: TRBJ1-5
len: 10

CDR3aa: ASSLGLAFGNEQF
v_gene: TRBV5-5
j_gene: TRBJ2-1
len: 13

CDR3aa: ATSEQIASRETQY
v_gene: TRBV24-1
j_gene: TRBJ2-5
len: 13

CDR3aa: ASSDGGVHGYT
v_gene: TRBV6-4
j_gene: TRBJ1-2
len: 11

CDR3aa: ASSIRLSDTQY
v_gene: TRBV12-3/TRBV12-4
j_gene: TRBJ2-3
len: 11

CDR3aa: ASRGQGNQPQH
v_gene: TRBV19
j_gene: TRBJ1-5
len: 11

CDR3aa: SARDRYGSNEQF
v_gene: TRBV29-1
j_gene: TRBJ2-1
len: 12

CDR3aa: ASSLTSGAADTQY
v_gene: TRBV7-3
j_gene: TRBJ2-3
len: 13

CDR3aa: ASSLRSASGSYNEQF
v_gene: TRBV7-8
j_gene: TRBJ2-1
len: 15

CDR3aa: ASSPGVLAVNTEAF
v_gene: TRBV5-6
j_gene: TRBJ1-1
len: 14

CDR3aa: ASSLRVQTGTDTQY
v_gene: TRBV5-6
j_gene: TRBJ2-3
len: 14

CDR3aa: ASSLTSVSDTQY
v_gene: TRBV5-1
j_gene: TRBJ2-3
len: 12

CDR3aa: ASSLTGTANSNQPQH
v_gene: TRBV28
j_gene: TRBJ1-5
len: 15

CDR3aa: ASQAGASTDTQY
v_gene: TRBV10-3
j_gene: TRBJ2-3
len: 12

CDR3aa: ASSEWAANTEAF
v_gene: TRBV6-1
j_gene: TRBJ1-1
len: 12

CDR3aa: ASSSPGQGNEQY
v_gene: TRBV28
j_gene: TRBJ2-7
len: 12

CDR3aa: ASSKPGLNQPQH
v_gene: TRBV28
j_gene: TRBJ1-5
len: 12

CDR3aa: ASRRQGSNGYT
v_gene: TRBV6-6
j_gene: TRBJ1-2
len: 11

CDR3aa: ASSPNAQGLVDTIY
v_gene: TRBV5-1
j_gene: TRBJ1-3
len: 14

CDR3aa: SVDRGNEQY
v_gene: TRBV29-1
j_gene: TRBJ2-7
len: 9

CDR3aa: ASSERLAGGRIAY
v_gene: TRBV2
j_gene: TRBJ2-3
len: 13

CDR3aa: ASSRGKPYEQY
v_gene: TRBV2
j_gene: TRBJ2-7
len: 11

CDR3aa: ASSQTSWAGGLGGELF
v_gene: TRBV4-2
j_gene: TRBJ2-2
len: 16

CDR3aa: ASRDASGGDQPQH
v_gene: TRBV28
j_gene: TRBJ1-5
len: 13

CDR3aa: AWSAGGGGETQY
v_gene: TRBV30
j_gene: TRBJ2-5
len: 12

CDR3aa: ASTTPGGTGKF
v_gene: TRBV6-5
j_gene: TRBJ2-1
len: 11

CDR3aa: ASSLTGSNEKLF
v_gene: TRBV7-9
j_gene: TRBJ1-4
len: 12

CDR3aa: ASSPSSTDTQY
v_gene: TRBV18
j_gene: TRBJ2-3
len: 11

CDR3aa: ASSYGQNYGYT
v_gene: TRBV14
j_gene: TRBJ1-2
len: 11

CDR3aa: ASSQTMSGTNTGELF
v_gene: TRBV14
j_gene: TRBJ2-2
len: 15

CDR3aa: ASSLRDRDYSNQPQH
v_gene: TRBV7-3
j_gene: TRBJ1-5
len: 15

CDR3aa: ATRQTQTLQEGLNQPQH
v_gene: TRBV24-1
j_gene: TRBJ1-5
len: 17

CDR3aa: ATSRDKGLAGGVSSYEQY
v_gene: TRBV15
j_gene: TRBJ2-7
len: 18

CDR3aa: ASSLNPVSGAGEQY
v_gene: TRBV3-1/TRBV3-2
j_gene: TRBJ2-7
len: 14

CDR3aa: ASSPPGNTEAF
v_gene: TRBV18
j_gene: TRBJ1-1
len: 11

CDR3aa: ASWSRDRNTGELF
v_gene: TRBV28
j_gene: TRBJ2-2
len: 13

CDR3aa: ASSLGTQGADTEAF
v_gene: TRBV5-1
j_gene: TRBJ1-1
len: 14

CDR3aa: SASGTSGFYEQY
v_gene: TRBV20-1
j_gene: TRBJ2-7
len: 12

CDR3aa: ASSQSDTQY
v_gene: TRBV12-3/TRBV12-4
j_gene: TRBJ2-3
len: 9